Listed below are T cell receptor beta chains from one sample, sequenced in a study of cytomegalovirus exposure and HLA in healthy donors. Clones were read by immunoSEQ multiplex PCR, and TCRdb kept only the in-frame ones, dropping some. The sample contains about 90,000 clones, 70% to 75% of which appear only once. The sequenced sample consisted of PBMCs. Source of these receptors: a woman between 18 and 30 years old in good health and CMV-seropositive. Both conserved end residues are part of each CDR3. D genes are given only for firm matches. Not all rows give a size; the values are once, few, many and, for expanded clones, a class.

DNA	CDR3	V	J	D	size
TGTGCCAGCAGCCACTCTTCTAATGAGCAGTTCTTC	CASSHSSNEQFF	TRBV5-5	TRBJ2-1	.	few
TGTGCCAGCAGTTCGGGTAGAGGTAGGGGAAGCACAGATACGCAGTATTTT	CASSSGRGRGSTDTQYF	TRBV27	TRBJ2-3	.	.
TGTGCCAGTAGTACCAGGGGTACTAACTATGGCTACACCTTC	CASSTRGTNYGYTF	TRBV19	TRBJ1-2	.	few
TGTGCCAGTAGCCTACCGAACAGGGTGGGAGGCTACACCTTC	CASSLPNRVGGYTF	TRBV19	TRBJ1-2	.	few
TGTGCCAGCAGTTTAGGGCGGGAGGCAGGGTTCACTGAGCAGTTCTTC	CASSLGREAGFTEQFF	TRBV28	TRBJ2-1	TRBD2	.
TGTGCCAGCAGCTTGGGACAGGATGCACCCTACGAGCAGTACTTC	CASSLGQDAPYEQYF	TRBV7-9	TRBJ2-7	TRBD1	.
TGTGCCAGCAGTTCTCCGGGACTAGGGGAAGAGACCCAGTACTTC	CASSSPGLGEETQYF	TRBV6-6	TRBJ2-5	TRBD2	.
TGCAGCGTTGTAGTGCGGGCGGCAGATACGCAGTATTTT	CSVVVRAADTQYF	TRBV29-1	TRBJ2-3	.	once
TGTGCCAGCAGGGATCCTACAGCCTACGAGCAGTACTTC	CASRDPTAYEQYF	TRBV2	TRBJ2-7	.	.
TGTGCCAGTAGTTCTAGCGGGGGGGTCCGAGAGACCCAGTACTTC	CASSSSGGVRETQYF	TRBV19	TRBJ2-5	TRBD2	.
TGTGCCAGCAGGACCACAGGCACAGATACGCAGTATTTT	CASRTTGTDTQYF	TRBV7-9	TRBJ2-3	.	once
TGCGCCAGCAGCCAAGATTGGCGGGTGAACACAGATACGCAGTATTTT	CASSQDWRVNTDTQYF	TRBV4-3	TRBJ2-3	.	few
TGTGCCAGCAGCTTCCGTCAGTACTTC	CASSFRQYF	TRBV7-2	TRBJ2-5	.	few
TGTGCCAGCAGTTTTGCGGCGGCAGTTGTCAGACACGAGCAGTACTTC	CASSFAAAVVRHEQYF	TRBV27	TRBJ2-7	.	.
TGTGCCAGCAGCTTAGGGAGCGTTGGGACAGCTGCTCAAGCTTTCTTT	CASSLGSVGTAAQAFF	TRBV7-2	TRBJ1-1	TRBD1	.
TGTGCCAGTAATACCGGGACAGGGGCCTACTCTGGAAACACCATATATTTT	CASNTGTGAYSGNTIYF	TRBV19	TRBJ1-3	TRBD1	.
TGTGCCAGCATTGGGCAGAACGGACAGGGGGCCTACGAGCAGTACTTC	CASIGQNGQGAYEQYF	TRBV27	TRBJ2-7	TRBD1	.
TGTGCTAGTGGTTTGCTCTGGGCTGCCGGGCAGTACTTC	CASGLLWAAGQYF	TRBV12-5	TRBJ2-7	.	.
TGTGCCAGTAGTTTCCGGACAGGGTGGGATGACGGGGAGCTGTTTTTT	CASSFRTGWDDGELFF	TRBV19	TRBJ2-2	TRBD1	.
TGCGCCAGCAGCCAAGTAGTAGAGCGGGAAGTCGGCGGGGAGCTGTTTTTT	CASSQVVEREVGGELFF	TRBV4-1	TRBJ2-2	TRBD2	.
TGTGCCAGCAGCATCCGGGACAGGGGAAGCACAGATACGCAGTATTTT	CASSIRDRGSTDTQYF	TRBV5-5	TRBJ2-3	TRBD1	.
TGTGCCAGCAGCTTAAGAAAGGAGGGGAAAGAGACCCAGTACTTC	CASSLRKEGKETQYF	TRBV7-8	TRBJ2-5	.	once
TGTGCCACCAGCAGGCCGGGGGGGGGAAATCAGCCCCAGCATTTT	CATSRPGGGNQPQHF	TRBV15	TRBJ1-5	.	.
TGTGCCAGCGGACAGACAATCTCTGGAAACACCATATATTTT	CASGQTISGNTIYF	TRBV19	TRBJ1-3	.	.